This TCR beta chain appears in the sequencing data of a study of shared clonotypes between healthy human individuals. Study outcomes and limitations: The authors sampled blood alone, and tissue repertoires likely differ. Around 5% was the fraction of naive CD4 clonotypes found shared across several donors. Despite large depth, rarefaction showed incomplete sorted-subset sequencing.

Using immunoSEQ multiplex PCR, the repertoire was profiled, and TCRdb retains in-frame clones only, with some absent. The sample yields 500,000 or so clones, around 96% seen once. Adult donors, all healthy and HIV-negative, had no recent acute infections or vaccinations. Turning to this clone: Its antigen is still unknown. This sample includes further DNA sequences coding for the same CDR3.

Germline V gene data show CDR1 as SEHNR and CDR2 as FQNEAQ (reference sequence). V lost 2 bases, J lost 0 bases, and 5 bases lay in between. This CDR3 is built from 13 residues. Sequenced sample: naive CD4+ T cells sorted from blood. Indicated subset: CD45RA+ positively selected. This clonotype originated in a woman aged 30 to 39 in good health. This chain connects TRBV7-9 to TRBJ2-7; a weak D match, TRBD1 (5 bases). The DNA of the CDR3 is TGTGCCAGCAGCTTAAGGGGCTCCTACGAGCAGTACTTC. Protein product: CASSLRGSYEQYF.